This record concerns one TCR beta chain sequence. The antigen is not known. Germline CDR1 and CDR2: LGHNA and YSLEER. The ends lost 0 bases at V and 3 bases at J; junction bases unmatched: 13. This CDR3 region has 19 residues. The assay was immunoSEQ multiplex PCR, and TCRdb's table has in-frame clones only and misses some. The table lists 26,000 or so clones, 78% of them singletons. Viral peptide pool expansion of antigen-specific CD4+ T cells preceded sequencing in the ViraFEST assay. The authors isolated CD4+ T cells after roughly eleven days of culture. PCR showed that the person got SARS-CoV-2 infection at some point between March and December 2020. They grew approximately 2.1 million PBMC in each well, adding around 10 IU/ml IL-2 and about 9.5 ug/ml peptides. Cultures had half their medium replaced with IL-2 medium on days 3 and 7. This sample is drawn from a study of vaccination effects on CD4 cells after COVID-19. Across the study: From a couple of convalescent patients, samples were taken 16 days and one week before vaccination. Study-wide results and caveats: At late timepoints after vaccination, vaccine- and infection-induced clones shrank markedly.

Sequencing used CD4+ T cells from PBMCs cultured with HCoV-NL63 spike peptides, obtained before COVID-19 vaccination. The genes are TRBV4-3 and TRBJ1-3; 8 bases line up with TRBD1. The sequence came from a human donor who had a prior SARS-CoV-2 infection. CDR3 coding DNA: TGCGCCAGCAGCCAAGATTGGGGGTTTGCGACAGGGGTTGGAAACACCATATATTTT. This codes for CASSQDWGFATGVGNTIYF.